The rows below give T cell receptor beta chains drawn from one sample of a study of shared clonotypes between healthy human individuals. TCRdb's copy holds only in-frame clones and misses some; the assay was immunoSEQ multiplex PCR. The table shows 1.5 million to 2.5 million clones, with about 95% occurring only once. The specimen sequenced was naive CD8+ T cells sorted from blood. These TCRs come from a man aged 18 to 30 in good health. The CDR3 runs from the conserved cysteine through the conserved F or W. Each record gives: clone size, D gene, J gene, V gene, CDR3 DNA, CDR3 protein. A D gene is named only where the DNA matches it firmly. Some rows mark clone size as missing; the rest say once, few, many or name a class of expanded clone.

- - TRBJ1-6 TRBV7-6 TGTGCCAGCAGCCCGACGGGGAAGTCACCCCTCCACTTT CASSPTGKSPLHF
- TRBD2 TRBJ2-1 TRBV27 TGTGCCAGCAGCCAAGAACTAGCGGGGTTCCATGAGCAGTTCTTC CASSQELAGFHEQFF
- - TRBJ1-1 TRBV15 TGTGCCACCAGCAGGGAACAGCAGGGGTGGGCTGAAGCTTTCTTT CATSREQQGWAEAFF
few - TRBJ1-6 TRBV19 TGTGCCAGTAGTATCTTACGTGACTCGGTGGCCCTCCACTTT CASSILRDSVALHF
- - TRBJ2-7 TRBV27 TGTGCCAGCAGTTTATCGGTCAGTTCCTACGAGCAGTACTTC CASSLSVSSYEQYF
- TRBD1 TRBJ2-3 TRBV19 TGTGCCAGTAGTACAACGCGGATAACAGGGGATTGGGGCACAGATACGCAGTATTTT CASSTTRITGDWGTDTQYF
few - TRBJ1-6 TRBV28 TGTGCCAGCAGTTTACGGACGCTTACAGCACCCCTCCACTTT CASSLRTLTAPLHF
- - TRBJ2-1 TRBV5-6 TGTGCCAGCAGCACCTCGGGGGTTGAGCAGTTCTTC CASSTSGVEQFF
- - TRBJ1-2 TRBV9 TGTGCCAGCAGTGCAGGGACCGCCACCCTTAACTATGGCTACACCTTC CASSAGTATLNYGYTF
- - TRBJ1-2 TRBV21-1 TGTGCCAGCAGCAAGTCCCGGGGGGCCAGTCGGTTTAAAGGCTACACCTTC CASSKSRGASRFKGYTF
- TRBD1 TRBJ2-5 TRBV7-9 TGTGCCAGCAGCTTCGGACAGGGCATCGAGGAGACCCAGTACTTC CASSFGQGIEETQYF
- TRBD1 TRBJ1-2 TRBV27 TGTGCCAGCAGTCCCGGGACAGGGGACGGCTATGGCTACACCTTC CASSPGTGDGYGYTF
- TRBD1 TRBJ2-7 TRBV6-6 TGTGCCAGCAGTTACCGTGGGACAGGGGCTACGCTGCAGTACTTC CASSYRGTGATLQYF
- - TRBJ2-6 TRBV4-1 TGCGCCAGCAGCCAAGGAGCCAACTCTGGGGCCAACGTCCTGACTTTC CASSQGANSGANVLTF
- - TRBJ2-7 TRBV27 TGTGCCAGCAGTTTAGCAGGGTCTTACGAGCAGTACTTC CASSLAGSYEQYF
- - TRBJ2-3 TRBV6-4 TGTGCCAGCAGTGACTCCTACCTATACGGCGCAGATACGCAGTATTTT CASSDSYLYGADTQYF
- TRBD1 TRBJ1-5 TRBV6-5 TGTGCCAGCAGTTACGGGCAGGGGGGTCAGCCCCAGCATTTT CASSYGQGGQPQHF
- TRBD1 TRBJ2-4 TRBV5-1 TGCGCCAGCAACGATCCAGGGGGCAAAAACATTCAGTACTTC CASNDPGGKNIQYF
once - TRBJ1-1 TRBV6-5 TGTGCCAGCACCCAACAGGGTAATACTGAAGCTTTCTTT CASTQQGNTEAFF
- TRBD1 TRBJ1-1 TRBV6-5 TGTGCCAGCAGTCCCGGGACAGGGGGCACTGAAGCTTTCTTT CASSPGTGGTEAFF
- - TRBJ1-4 TRBV2 TGTGCCAGCCGATACCTCACAGCCATCAATGAAAAACTGTTTTTT CASRYLTAINEKLFF
- - TRBJ2-7 TRBV28 TGTGCCAGCAGTGCGCGGACATCCTACGAGCAGTACTTC CASSARTSYEQYF
- - TRBJ1-2 TRBV27 TGTGCCAGCAGTTTAGGGGGCGCGGGTGGCTACACCTTC CASSLGGAGGYTF
- TRBD2 TRBJ2-3 TRBV5-1 TGCGCCAGCAGCCGAGGGACTAGCGGGGGGGCCACAGATACGCAGTATTTT CASSRGTSGGATDTQYF
- TRBD2 TRBJ2-1 TRBV19 TGTGCCAGTAGTATAGGGGGAGGGGATGAGCAGTTCTTC CASSIGGGDEQFF
- TRBD2 TRBJ2-3 TRBV7-9 TGTGCCAGCAGCACACGACTAGCGGGGGACACAGATACGCAGTATTTT CASSTRLAGDTDTQYF
- - TRBJ1-2 TRBV30 TGTGCCTGGAGTGAGACGGGAGAAAATGGCTACACCTTC CAWSETGENGYTF
once - TRBJ2-2 TRBV27 TGTGCCAGCAGCCGGACAGTGAACACCGGGGAGCTGTTTTTT CASSRTVNTGELFF
- - TRBJ1-1 TRBV5-1 TGCGCCAGCAGCTGGGGGTCGAACACTGAAGCTTTCTTT CASSWGSNTEAFF
- - TRBJ2-7 TRBV11-1 TGTGCCAGCAGCTATAGGGAAGAAAAGTACGAGCAGTACTTC CASSYREEKYEQYF
- - TRBJ2-7 TRBV7-8 TGTGCCAGCAGCTCCCGACAGGCAAGCTCCTACGAGCAGTACTTC CASSSRQASSYEQYF
- TRBD2 TRBJ2-1 TRBV7-9 TGTGCCAGCAGCCCGGGGGCTAGCGGGAGACAATGGGATGAGCAGTTCTTC CASSPGASGRQWDEQFF
- - TRBJ1-1 TRBV30 TGTGCCTGGACCCTAGGGACTGCGGCTTTCTTT CAWTLGTAAFF
- - TRBJ1-5 TRBV7-8 TGTGCCAGCGCCGAAGGCGGTCTGGGTCAGCCCCAGCATTTT CASAEGGLGQPQHF
once - TRBJ2-2 TRBV7-2 TGTGCCAGCATCCAGTGGGACACCGGGGAGCTGTTTTTT CASIQWDTGELFF
- TRBD1 TRBJ2-3 TRBV7-9 TGTGCCAGCGAACAGGGGGTCGGCACAGATACGCAGTATTTT CASEQGVGTDTQYF
- TRBD2 TRBJ2-3 TRBV6-6 TGTGCCAGTGGGACTAGCGGGAGGGGGGATACGCAGTATTTT CASGTSGRGDTQYF
- TRBD2 TRBJ2-3 TRBV30 TGTGCCTGGAGTGTAAAGGCTAGCGGGGACACAGATACGCAGTATTTT CAWSVKASGDTDTQYF
- - TRBJ2-7 TRBV5-4 TGTGCCAGCAGCTTGCTAGGCTACGAGCAGTACTTC CASSLLGYEQYF
- TRBD2 TRBJ2-3 TRBV7-9 TGTGCCAGCAGCTCGACTAGCGGGGGGCCCGCAGATACGCAGTATTTT CASSSTSGGPADTQYF
- - TRBJ1-1 TRBV5-4 TGTGCCAGCAGCTTGTGGGGGGGTACTGAAGCTTTCTTT CASSLWGGTEAFF
- TRBD2 TRBJ2-7 TRBV5-1 TGCGCCAGCAGCTTCCTAGCGGGAGACTACGAGCAGTACTTC CASSFLAGDYEQYF
- - TRBJ2-7 TRBV14 TGTGCCAGCAGCCAAACCCAAGGCGACGAGCAGTACTTC CASSQTQGDEQYF
- TRBD2 TRBJ2-7 TRBV4-2 TGTGCCAGCAGCCAAGAACTCATCGGGCTAGCGGGGGCCTCCTCCTACGAGCAGTACTTC CASSQELIGLAGASSYEQYF
few - TRBJ1-1 TRBV4-1 TGCGCCAGCAGCCAATTTGACACTGAAGCTTTCTTT CASSQFDTEAFF
- TRBD1 TRBJ2-7 TRBV9 TGTGCCAGCAGCGAGGGACAGGGTTTGAGGTACGAGCAGTACTTC CASSEGQGLRYEQYF
- TRBD2 TRBJ2-1 TRBV9 TGTGCCAGCAGCGTTTCTAGCGGGAGTTCGAATGAGCAGTTCTTC CASSVSSGSSNEQFF
- - TRBJ1-1 TRBV2 TGTGCCAGCAGTGAAGGGGCCCAGGGGTACCCTGAAGCTTTCTTT CASSEGAQGYPEAFF
- TRBD1 TRBJ2-7 TRBV23-1 TGCGCCAGCAGTCAAGCCCTGGGACAGGGTATAACCTACGAGCAGTACTTC CASSQALGQGITYEQYF
- TRBD2 TRBJ2-7 TRBV11-2 TGTGCCAGCAGCTTACTAGCGGGAGAGAGCGAGCAGTACTTC CASSLLAGESEQYF